These 17 T cell receptor beta chains originate from one sample sequenced in a study of T cell changes during pregnancy in multiple sclerosis. The protocol was immunoSEQ multiplex PCR, while the TCRdb copy is restricted to in-frame clones and leaves out a portion. Of roughly 40,000 clones in the sample, more than 85% were seen once. The sequences come from CD8+ T cells from peripheral blood mononuclear cells, collected in the first trimester of pregnancy. These receptors came from a female donor with multiple sclerosis, enrolled in a pregnancy study.

The chain is built from TRBV6-5 and TRBJ2-7; 8 positions match TRBD2. Germline-derived CDR1 and CDR2 are MNHEY and SVGAGI. V lost 8 bases and J lost 4; bases outside the gene matches: 10. The CDR3 is made up of 14 amino acids. The CDR3 sequence is CASARGGPTYEQYF. CDR3 in DNA: TGTGCCAGCGCCCGGGGGGGGCCGACATACGAGCAGTACTTC.

This clone ranks as medium-sized. The chain employs TRBV7-8 and TRBJ1-1, with D perhaps TRBD1 (5 bases). From germline, CDR1 is SGHVS and CDR2 FQNEAQ. Trimming cost V 1 base and J 1 base, with 13 bases left between them. The CDR3 totals 16 residues. CDR3 DNA sequence: TGTGCCAGCAGCTTAGGGTTGTTCGGGGGGAACACTGAAGCTTTCTTT. As protein: CASSLGLFGGNTEAFF.

This clone was counted only a few times. The chain couples TRBV6-6 to TRBJ1-1; D gene unclear. In germline, CDR1 is MNHNY, CDR2 SVGAGI (reference sequence). The CDR3 runs to 15 residues. The V and J ends lost 6 bases and 1 base respectively, with 15 bases between them. This CDR3 is CASSNAVLGNTEAFF. CDR3 in DNA: TGTGCCAGCAGCAACGCCGTTCTAGGGAACACTGAAGCTTTCTTT.

The chain is built from TRBV13 and TRBJ2-3; D gene unclear. Germline V CDR1 and CDR2: PRHDT, FYEKMQ (reference sequence). CDR3 length: 14 amino acids. Trimming left V 3 bases short and J 3 bases short, with 10 bases between. The CDR3 DNA reads TGTGCCAGCAGCTTTTTTTTGAGTACAGATACGCAGTATTTT. Translation gives CASSFFLSTDTQYF.

The chain carries TRBV15 and TRBJ2-7, with D possibly matching TRBD1 (5 bases). Germline loops: CDR1 LNHNV, CDR2 YYDKDF (reference sequence). Trimming stripped 5 bases from V and 4 bases from J, with 21 bases between. CDR3 length equals 16 residues. CDR3 nucleotide sequence: TGTGCCACCAGCGTGGCGGTTAGCAGGGTAGGTTACGAGCAGTACTTC. Protein product: CATSVAVSRVGYEQYF.

The V and J genes are TRBV4-2 and TRBJ1-4; the match to TRBD1 covers 9 bases. Per the germline V gene, CDR1 is LGHNA and CDR2 is YNFKEQ. The ends lost 4 bases at V and 6 bases at J; junction bases unmatched: 6. This CDR3 has 15 amino acids. In DNA, the CDR3 is TGTGCCAGCAGCCTTATACAGGGGGCAGATGAAAAACTGTTTTTT. Residues: CASSLIQGADEKLFF.

The gene calls are TRBV19 and TRBJ2-7, with TRBD1 identical over 7 bases. From germline, CDR1 is LNHDA and CDR2 SQIVND (reference sequence). V lost 4 bases and J lost 1; bases outside the gene matches: 7. The CDR3 extends over 15 amino acids. The CDR3 reads CASSSETGLSYEQYF. As DNA, the CDR3 is TGTGCCAGTAGTAGCGAGACAGGGTTATCCTACGAGCAGTACTTC.

J is TRBJ1-2 and V is TRBV2, with TRBD1 matching 7 bases. Losses at the gene ends were 2 bases for V and 4 bases for J; bases not matched to a gene: 10. The CDR3 length is 16 residues. The germline CDR1 and CDR2 sequences are SNHLY and FYNNEI. CDR3 in amino acids: CASSERGQKAGYGYTF. CDR3 DNA sequence: TGTGCCAGCAGTGAAAGGGGACAGAAAGCGGGCTATGGCTACACCTTC.

The chain carries TRBV19 and TRBJ1-2; 8 positions agree with TRBD1. V was pared by 6 bases and J by 2 bases, with 8 bases of the junction left unmatched. The CDR3 covers 15 residues. The germline CDR1 and CDR2 sequences are LNHDA and SQIVND (reference sequence). CDR3 amino acids: CASRPSAGGNYGYTF. CDR3 bases: TGTGCCAGTAGACCCTCGGCAGGGGGCAACTATGGCTACACCTTC.

V and J are TRBV6-1 and TRBJ1-2; unclear D gene. Germline CDR1 and CDR2: MNHNS and SASEGT. The V end was cut by 5 bases, the J end by 8 bases, with 18 bases between. CDR3 length equals 14 residues. The CDR3 spells CASSRLEGGSGYTF. In nucleotides, the CDR3 is TGTGCCAGCAGTCGCCTTGAGGGAGGGTCCGGCTACACCTTC.

The chain joins TRBV2 to TRBJ1-2; 9 positions agree with TRBD1. Germline V lookup: CDR1 SNHLY, CDR2 FYNNEI. V lost 10 bases and J lost 2; bases outside the gene matches: 11. CDR3 size: 15 residues. In nucleotides, the CDR3 is TGTGCCAATATAGGGACAGGGAATGAGAACTATGGCTACACCTTC. Translating it yields CANIGTGNENYGYTF.

V is TRBV2 and J is TRBJ2-7; perhaps TRBD1 as D (7 bases). Germline lookup yields CDR1 SNHLY and CDR2 FYNNEI. The CDR3 covers 15 residues. V was trimmed by 7 bases and J by 4 bases, leaving 20 bases between them. The CDR3 is CASTSTRDREYEQYF. The CDR3 DNA sequence: TGTGCCAGCACGTCGACGCGGGACAGAGAATACGAGCAGTACTTC.

This chain uses TRBV11-2 with TRBJ1-1; no firm D call. Between the trimmed V and J ends, which lost 2 bases and 3 bases, there was a span of 4 bases. Germline V CDR1 and CDR2: SGHAT, FQNNGV. This CDR3 has 12 amino acids. CDR3 protein: CASSLLDTEAFF. The CDR3 DNA is TGTGCCAGCAGCTTATTAGACACTGAAGCTTTCTTT.

The rearrangement joins TRBV27 to TRBJ2-7; D ambiguous. Germline V gives CDR1 MNHEY, CDR2 SMNVEV (reference sequence). With 1 base removed from V and 0 bases from J, the gap between germline ends came to 10 bases. The CDR3 is made up of 15 amino acids. The CDR3 region is CASSLFSGSSYEQYF. CDR3 in DNA: TGTGCCAGCAGTTTATTCTCCGGTTCCTCCTACGAGCAGTACTTC.

In its sample, this clone was seen once. This sequence joins TRBV6-6 and TRBJ1-4; no reliable D call. The CDR3 sequence is 15 residues long. Germline assignment: CDR1 MNHNY and CDR2 SVGAGI (reference sequence). V was shortened by 5 bases and J by 8 bases, with 18 bases between the two germline ends. The CDR3 sequence: CASSDGLGRKEKLFF. The CDR3 nucleotides read TGTGCCAGCAGTGACGGGTTGGGTCGTAAGGAAAAACTGTTTTTT.

The chain uses TRBV7-6 and TRBJ1-5, with D uncertain. CDR1 and CDR2 (germline): SGHVS, FNYEAQ. The CDR3 length is 13 residues. The V gene lost 4 bases and the J gene lost 3 bases, with 7 bases spanning the gap. The CDR3 is CASSYGDNQPQHF. In nucleotides, the CDR3 is TGTGCCAGCAGCTACGGGGACAATCAGCCCCAGCATTTT.

The chain is built from TRBV9 and TRBJ1-1, with D tentatively TRBD1 (5 bases). The CDR3 is 14 amino acids. V was clipped by 6 bases and J by 3 bases, with 15 bases between them. Germline CDR1 and CDR2: SGDLS and YYNGEE. As DNA, the CDR3 is TGTGCCAGCACCCGCGGGGACCGTTACACTGAAGCTTTCTTT. Translation: CASTRGDRYTEAFF. Full variable domain (rest looked up from reference TRBV9 and TRBJ1-1): DSGVTQTPKHLITATGQRVTLRCSPRSGDLSVYWYQQSLDQGLQFLIQYYNGEERAKGNILERFSAQQFPDLHSELNLSSLELGDSALYFCASTRGDRYTEAFFGQGTRLTVV.